This passage covers 5 T cell receptor beta chains from one sample sequenced in a study of blood T cell repertoires in COVID-19. Sequencing was performed with immunoSEQ multiplex PCR; in TCRdb, only in-frame clones are kept and a portion is missing. In the table there are over 130,000 clones, over 75% of which are singletons. The sample consisted of PBMCs or T cells enriched from blood (not recorded which). The source of these receptors is a woman in her fifties or sixties who had recovered from COVID-19.

V is TRBV18 and J is TRBJ2-7; D unresolved. Per the germline V gene, CDR1 is KGHSH and CDR2 is LQKENI. The ends were cut back, 0 bases at V and 4 bases at J, with 13 bases in the middle. CDR3 length: 15 residues. The CDR3 region is CASSPPNGRLYEQYF. CDR3 DNA: TGTGCCAGCTCACCACCGAACGGTCGCCTTTACGAGCAGTACTTC.

V and J are TRBV27 and TRBJ2-1, with a tentative D call TRBD2 (6 bases). Germline V lookup: CDR1 MNHEY, CDR2 SMNVEV (reference sequence). Trimming left V 5 bases short and J 10 bases short, with 21 bases between. This CDR3 has 15 amino acids. CDR3 nucleotide sequence: TGTGCCAGCAGTATTGGTAGCGGTGGGGTAGGAGAGCAGTTCTTC. Amino acids: CASSIGSGGVGEQFF.

The chain has TRBV15 and TRBJ2-2; the D is unclear. Between the trimmed V and J ends, which lost 0 bases and 8 bases, there was a span of 13 bases. Germline loops: CDR1 LNHNV, CDR2 YYDKDF (reference sequence). The CDR3 runs 15 residues. CDR3 protein: CATSRDHIRSGELFF. The CDR3 DNA reads TGTGCCACCAGCAGAGATCATATTAGGAGTGGGGAGCTGTTTTTT.

The rearrangement links TRBV20-1 to TRBJ1-2; no clear D gene. CDR3 length: 11 residues. V was pared by 6 bases and J by 8 bases, with 13 bases between. Germline CDR1 reads DFQATT; CDR2 reads SNEGSKA (reference sequence). The CDR3 DNA reads as TGCAGTGCCCCCGACCTCGGGGGCTACACCTTC. Its protein is CSAPDLGGYTF.

The chain joins TRBV5-1 to TRBJ1-2; 9 bases align to TRBD1. The germline CDR1 and CDR2 sequences are SGHRS and YFSETQ. J lost 5 bases, V lost 3 bases, and 5 bases had no gene match. The CDR3 length is 14 residues. The DNA for the CDR3 is TGCGCCAGCAGCTCCGGGACAGGGAAGTATGGCTACACCTTC. Its protein product is CASSSGTGKYGYTF.